This T cell receptor (beta chain) was identified during a study of T cell responses to AZD1222 COVID-19 vaccine. Study at large: Recipients boosted at about 4 weeks or about 12 weeks are pooled. Study-wide results and caveats: The donor cohort was predominantly white British with a female majority, and clonal diversity may have been underestimated. It was only after the peak T cell response that any repertoires were sampled.

Sequenced by immunoSEQ multiplex PCR; TCRdb stores in-frame clones only, minus some. Found here are 140,000 to 150,000 clones, about 94% of them singletons; the top ten hold over 4%. Germline-derived CDR1 and CDR2 are LNHDA and SQIVND (reference sequence). Trimming took off 1 base at V and 7 bases at J, with 8 bases between the two ends. The CDR3 runs to 13 residues. Concerning this clone itself: Antigen specificity is unknown.

V is TRBV19 and J is TRBJ2-1; D is undetermined. Sample: peripheral blood, taken on day 0 of AZD1222 vaccination. The TCR was taken from an adult in good health. The CDR3 sequence is CASSIGRANEQFF. The CDR3 region has the DNA TGTGCCAGTAGTATAGGTAGGGCTAATGAGCAGTTCTTC.